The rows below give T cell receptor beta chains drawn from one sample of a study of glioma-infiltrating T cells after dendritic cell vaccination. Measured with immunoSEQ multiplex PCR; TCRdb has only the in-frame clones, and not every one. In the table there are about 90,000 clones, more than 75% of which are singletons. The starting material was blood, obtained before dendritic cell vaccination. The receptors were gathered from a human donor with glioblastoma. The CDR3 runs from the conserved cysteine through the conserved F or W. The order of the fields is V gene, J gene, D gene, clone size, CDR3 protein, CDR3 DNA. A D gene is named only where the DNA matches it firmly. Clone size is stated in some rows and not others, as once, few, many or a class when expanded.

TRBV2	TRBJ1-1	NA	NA	CASSDRLNSEAFF	TGTGCCAGCAGTGATCGGTTGAACAGTGAAGCTTTCTTT
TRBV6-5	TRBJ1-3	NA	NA	CATQEVSDPGNTIYF	TGTGCGACGCAAGAAGTAAGCGACCCTGGAAACACCATATATTTT
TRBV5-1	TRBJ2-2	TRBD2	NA	CASSFAGDGTGELFF	TGCGCCAGCAGCTTCGCGGGGGACGGCACCGGGGAGCTGTTTTTT
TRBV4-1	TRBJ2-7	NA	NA	CASSQEERESSYEQYF	TGCGCCAGCAGCCAAGAGGAGCGCGAGAGCTCCTACGAGCAGTACTTC
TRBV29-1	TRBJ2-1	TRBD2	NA	CSGQSTSTLYNEQFF	TGCAGCGGCCAATCGACTAGCACCCTCTACAATGAGCAGTTCTTC
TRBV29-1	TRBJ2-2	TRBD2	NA	CSARTSGTNTGELFF	TGCAGCGCCCGGACTAGCGGGACGAACACCGGGGAGCTGTTTTTT
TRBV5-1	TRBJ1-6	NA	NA	CASSFGVNSPLHF	TGCGCCAGCAGCTTCGGGGTAAATTCACCCCTCCACTTT
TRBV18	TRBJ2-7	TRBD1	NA	CASSRQGAGYEQYF	TGTGCCAGCTCCCGACAGGGGGCAGGCTACGAGCAGTACTTC
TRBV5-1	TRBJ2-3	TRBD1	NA	CASSLGQGEADTQYF	TGCGCCAGCAGCTTGGGACAGGGGGAAGCAGATACGCAGTATTTT
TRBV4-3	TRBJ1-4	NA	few	CASSQDWQANEKLFF	TGCGCCAGCAGCCAAGATTGGCAGGCTAATGAAAAACTGTTTTTT
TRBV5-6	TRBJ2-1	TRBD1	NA	CASSLLPAGGPYNEQFF	TGTGCCAGCAGCTTGCTCCCGGCAGGGGGCCCCTACAATGAGCAGTTCTTC
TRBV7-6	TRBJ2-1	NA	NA	CASSLGQVPYNEQFF	TGTGCCAGCAGCTTAGGACAGGTACCCTACAATGAGCAGTTCTTC
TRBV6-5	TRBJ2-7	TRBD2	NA	CASSYSRAGGSGEQYF	TGTGCCAGCAGTTACTCGCGAGCGGGGGGCTCCGGCGAGCAGTACTTC
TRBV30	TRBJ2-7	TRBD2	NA	CAWSRTSGRSEQYF	TGTGCCTGGAGTAGGACTAGCGGGAGATCCGAGCAGTACTTC
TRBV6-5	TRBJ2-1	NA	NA	CASRDSAYNEQFF	TGTGCCAGCAGGGACTCAGCTTACAATGAGCAGTTCTTC
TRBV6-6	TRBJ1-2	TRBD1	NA	CASSYRDREARYTF	TGTGCCAGCAGTTACCGGGACAGGGAGGCTCGCTACACCTTC
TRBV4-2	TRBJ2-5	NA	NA	CASSQDPRPEETQYF	TGTGCCAGCAGCCAAGATCCGAGGCCCGAAGAGACCCAGTACTTC
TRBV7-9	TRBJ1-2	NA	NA	CASSTNFGLNYGYTF	TGTGCCAGCAGCACCAACTTCGGACTGAACTATGGCTACACCTTC
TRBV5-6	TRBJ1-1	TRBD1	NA	CASSLPDRGNTEAFF	TGTGCCAGCAGCTTACCGGACAGGGGGAACACTGAAGCTTTCTTT
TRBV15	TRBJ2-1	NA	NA	CATSRDETGKQFF	TGTGCCACCAGCAGAGATGAGACGGGGAAGCAGTTCTTC
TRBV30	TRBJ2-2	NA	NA	CAWSPWGAGELFF	TGTGCCTGGAGTCCATGGGGGGCCGGGGAGCTGTTTTTT
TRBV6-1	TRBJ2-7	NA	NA	CASRETASYEQYF	TGTGCCAGCAGGGAGACAGCCTCCTACGAGCAGTACTTC
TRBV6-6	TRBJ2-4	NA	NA	CASSSILAKNIQYF	TGTGCCAGCAGTAGCATCTTAGCCAAAAACATTCAGTACTTC
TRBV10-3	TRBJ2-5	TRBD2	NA	CAIGTSEETQYF	TGTGCCATAGGGACTAGCGAGGAGACCCAGTACTTC
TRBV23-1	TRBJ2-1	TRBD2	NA	CATPALNQRGLGEQFF	TGCGCTACGCCAGCACTAAACCAGCGGGGGTTGGGTGAGCAGTTCTTC
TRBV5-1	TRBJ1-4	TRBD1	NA	CASSPTGPWEKLFF	TGCGCCAGCAGCCCGACAGGGCCCTGGGAAAAACTGTTTTTT
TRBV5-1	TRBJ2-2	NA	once	CASSLGRETGELFF	TGCGCCAGCAGCTTGGGGAGGGAGACCGGGGAGCTGTTTTTT
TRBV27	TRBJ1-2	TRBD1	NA	CASSPVRGSYGYTF	TGTGCCAGCAGTCCCGTCAGGGGGTCCTATGGCTACACCTTC
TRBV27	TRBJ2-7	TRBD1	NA	CASSSLGTAYEQYF	TGTGCCAGCAGTAGTCTAGGGACAGCCTACGAGCAGTACTTC
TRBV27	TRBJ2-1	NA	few	CASSPQPTGYNEQFF	TGTGCCAGCAGTCCACAACCTACAGGGTACAATGAGCAGTTCTTC
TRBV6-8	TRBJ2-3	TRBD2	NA	CALGGATDTQYF	TGTGCCCTCGGGGGGGCCACAGATACGCAGTATTTT
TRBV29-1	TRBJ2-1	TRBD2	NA	CSVEIGTSGTYNEQFF	TGCAGCGTTGAAATAGGGACTAGCGGGACCTACAATGAGCAGTTCTTC
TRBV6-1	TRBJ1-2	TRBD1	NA	CASSPHRGLNYGYTF	TGTGCCAGCAGTCCACACAGGGGGCTAAACTATGGCTACACCTTC
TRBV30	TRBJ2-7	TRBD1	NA	CAWRRDRGPYEQYF	TGTGCCTGGAGAAGGGACAGGGGTCCCTACGAGCAGTACTTC
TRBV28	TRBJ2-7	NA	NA	CASSLSGVPYEQYF	TGTGCCAGCAGTTTATCAGGGGTTCCCTACGAGCAGTACTTC
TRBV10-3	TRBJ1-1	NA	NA	CAIGGEIVNTEAFF	TGTGCCATCGGGGGGGAGATCGTGAACACTGAAGCTTTCTTT
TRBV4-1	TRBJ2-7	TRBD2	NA	CASSFRLAGASDEQYF	TGCGCCAGCAGCTTCCGTCTAGCGGGGGCATCAGACGAGCAGTACTTC
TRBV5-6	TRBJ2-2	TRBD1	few	CASSFGTGYTGELFF	TGTGCCAGCAGCTTCGGGACAGGGTACACCGGGGAGCTGTTTTTT
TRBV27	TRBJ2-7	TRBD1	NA	CASSHRGAYEQYF	TGTGCCAGCAGTCACAGGGGGGCCTACGAGCAGTACTTC
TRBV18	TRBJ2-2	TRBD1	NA	CASSLSRDRGSDTGELFF	TGTGCCAGCTCACTAAGCCGGGACAGGGGGTCGGACACCGGGGAGCTGTTTTTT
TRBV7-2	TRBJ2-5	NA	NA	CASSLLETQYF	TGTGCCAGCAGCTTACTAGAGACCCAGTACTTC
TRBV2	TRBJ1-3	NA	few	CASGGMLNTIYF	TGTGCCAGCGGCGGAATGTTAAACACCATATATTTT
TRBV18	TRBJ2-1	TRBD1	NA	CASSPMDRAFSYNEQFF	TGTGCCAGCTCACCGATGGACAGGGCCTTCTCCTACAATGAGCAGTTCTTC
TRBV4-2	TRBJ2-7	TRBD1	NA	CASSPRDRGPYEQYF	TGTGCCAGCAGCCCCCGGGACAGGGGTCCCTACGAGCAGTACTTC
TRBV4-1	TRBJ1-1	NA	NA	CASSQPDRRDTEAFF	TGCGCCAGCAGCCAACCGGACCGGCGGGACACTGAAGCTTTCTTT
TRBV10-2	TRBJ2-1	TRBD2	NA	CASSPGLAGVRNEQFF	TGCGCCAGCAGCCCCGGTTTAGCGGGAGTACGGAATGAGCAGTTCTTC
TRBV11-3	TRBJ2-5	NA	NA	CASSLSSSQETQYF	TGTGCCAGCAGCTTAAGTAGCAGCCAAGAGACCCAGTACTTC
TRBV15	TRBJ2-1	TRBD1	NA	CATSRDRGNNEQFF	TGTGCCACCAGCAGAGACAGGGGGAACAATGAGCAGTTCTTC
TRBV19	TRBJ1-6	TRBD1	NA	CASKDRGQGSPLHF	TGTGCCAGTAAGGACAGGGGGCAGGGTTCACCCCTCCACTTT